This T cell receptor (beta chain) stems from a study of beta chain features in type 1 diabetes. Study-wide results and caveats: TCRB CDR3s were moderately but significantly shorter in Type 1 diabetes patients in all four CD4+ subsets.

The CDR3 is 13 amino acids. V was cut by 4 bases and J by 5 bases, with 9 bases left in between. Germline V gene sequence: CDR1 SEHNR, CDR2 FQNEAQ (reference sequence). Every donor had blood drawn once into heparin, around 0.12 L on average. The isolated RNA, all of it, was reverse transcribed, so expressed TCRB transcripts were what got sequenced. The table came from immunoSEQ multiplex PCR; TCRdb's copy has only in-frame clones and leaves some out. The sample lists around 170,000 clones, around 9% occurring once. In regard to this clone: The target antigen is unknown.

The sequencing input was central memory CD4+ T cells from blood. The TCR originated in a woman in her 30s with type 1 diabetes. The V gene is TRBV7-9, the J gene TRBJ1-5; unclear D gene. In nucleotides, the CDR3 is TGTGCCAGCAGCTCCGGAGGAGATCAGCCCCAGCATTTT. Translating it yields CASSSGGDQPQHF.